This is a list of T cell receptor beta chains from one sample in a study of T-cell memory formation after mild COVID-19. TCRdb recomputed calls from the 5' RACE reads with MiXCR, one row per CDR3 protein. This table has some 210,000 distinct CDR3 sequences, about 16% appearing once. The specimen was PBMCs or a T cell subset sorted from them (not recorded which). Every receptor here comes from an adult woman who had mild COVID-19 (a few samples of this study predate the infection). Cell type and time point are not known. The CDR3 runs from the conserved cysteine through the conserved F or W. D genes are given only for firm matches. A clone size is listed for some rows: how often the clone was seen (once, few, many), or a class if it is expanded.

J gene: TRBJ2-2
clone size: few
D gene: TRBD1
V gene: TRBV7-8
CDR3 DNA: TGTGCCAGCAGCTCCAGGACAGGGACGGACAACACCGGGGAGCTGTTTTTT
CDR3 protein: CASSSRTGTDNTGELFF

J gene: TRBJ2-1
clone size: few
D gene: TRBD1
V gene: TRBV29-1
CDR3 DNA: TGCAGCGCCACTCGGACAGGAAAGAATGAGCAGTTCTTC
CDR3 protein: CSATRTGKNEQFF

J gene: TRBJ2-2
clone size: few
D gene: NA
V gene: TRBV15
CDR3 DNA: TGTGCCACCAGCGGGCAGGAGTACACCGGGGAGCTGTTTTTT
CDR3 protein: CATSGQEYTGELFF

J gene: TRBJ2-3
clone size: few
D gene: TRBD2
V gene: TRBV7-2
CDR3 DNA: TGTGCCAGCAGCTTTGGACTAGTCGCAGATACGCAGTATTTT
CDR3 protein: CASSFGLVADTQYF

J gene: TRBJ2-2
clone size: NA
D gene: TRBD2
V gene: TRBV3-1
CDR3 DNA: TGTGCCAGCAGCCCGCTAGCGGAGCGCACCGGGGAGCTGTTTTTT
CDR3 protein: CASSPLAERTGELFF

J gene: TRBJ2-7
clone size: few
D gene: NA
V gene: TRBV18
CDR3 DNA: TGTGCCAGCTCACCACCGTCGGGGGGCTCTGGCGAGCAGTACTTC
CDR3 protein: CASSPPSGGSGEQYF

J gene: TRBJ2-1
clone size: NA
D gene: NA
V gene: TRBV6-1
CDR3 DNA: TGTGCCAGCAGTGAACGGGGAACTCATGAGCAGTTCTTC
CDR3 protein: CASSERGTHEQFF

J gene: TRBJ2-7
clone size: many
D gene: TRBD1
V gene: TRBV5-1
CDR3 DNA: TGCGCCAGCAGCTTGGAGGGACAGGGCTGGAACGAGCAGTACTTC
CDR3 protein: CASSLEGQGWNEQYF

J gene: TRBJ1-3
clone size: NA
D gene: NA
V gene: TRBV5-1
CDR3 DNA: TGCGCCAGCAGCTTGGGGGACGGTTTCTCTGGAAACACCATATATTTT
CDR3 protein: CASSLGDGFSGNTIYF

J gene: TRBJ2-2
clone size: NA
D gene: TRBD1
V gene: TRBV6-2/TRBV6-3
CDR3 DNA: TGTGCCAGCAGACCCAGGGGGAGAACGGGGGAGCTGTTTTTT
CDR3 protein: CASRPRGRTGELFF

J gene: TRBJ2-1
clone size: few
D gene: TRBD2
V gene: TRBV6-6
CDR3 DNA: TGTGCCAGCAGATCCCTAGCGGGGGGAAGCCCCAATGAGCAGTTCTTC
CDR3 protein: CASRSLAGGSPNEQFF

J gene: TRBJ2-2
clone size: NA
D gene: NA
V gene: TRBV9
CDR3 DNA: TGTGCCAGCAGCGTAGATGAAGGGACCCCCGCCGGGGAGCTGTTTTTT
CDR3 protein: CASSVDEGTPAGELFF

J gene: TRBJ1-5
clone size: few
D gene: TRBD1
V gene: TRBV20-1
CDR3 DNA: TGCAGTGCTAGGACAGGGGGTAATAGCAATCAGCCCCAGCATTTT
CDR3 protein: CSARTGGNSNQPQHF

J gene: TRBJ2-7
clone size: few
D gene: NA
V gene: TRBV30
CDR3 DNA: TGTGCCTGGAGCCGAACCGGGACAATCAACGAGCAGTACTTC
CDR3 protein: CAWSRTGTINEQYF

J gene: TRBJ1-4
clone size: many
D gene: TRBD1
V gene: TRBV5-4
CDR3 DNA: TGTGCCAGCAGCCTGACGACAGGGCGGCCTAATGAAAAACTGTTTTTT
CDR3 protein: CASSLTTGRPNEKLFF

J gene: TRBJ1-4
clone size: NA
D gene: NA
V gene: TRBV28
CDR3 DNA: TGTGCCAGCAGTTACGGGACGGAAAGGGGTGAAAAACTGTTTTTT
CDR3 protein: CASSYGTERGEKLFF

J gene: TRBJ2-1
clone size: NA
D gene: TRBD2
V gene: TRBV6-6
CDR3 DNA: TGTGCCAGCACCCAGACTAGCGGGAGCGGCTACAATGAGCAGTTCTTC
CDR3 protein: CASTQTSGSGYNEQFF

J gene: TRBJ1-2
clone size: NA
D gene: NA
V gene: TRBV3-1
CDR3 DNA: TGTGCCAGCAGCCAAGGCCCAGGGGTGGGGAGTGGCTACACCTTC
CDR3 protein: CASSQGPGVGSGYTF

J gene: TRBJ2-5
clone size: many
D gene: NA
V gene: TRBV6-2/TRBV6-3
CDR3 DNA: TGTGCCAGCAGTTACTCGAATCGTGAGACCCAGTACTTC
CDR3 protein: CASSYSNRETQYF

J gene: TRBJ1-2
clone size: NA
D gene: NA
V gene: TRBV7-2
CDR3 DNA: TGTGCCAGCAGCGAAGTTTCCTCCGCTTATGGCTACACCTTC
CDR3 protein: CASSEVSSAYGYTF

J gene: TRBJ2-1
clone size: NA
D gene: TRBD2
V gene: TRBV7-7
CDR3 DNA: TGTGCCAGCAGCTCGGGACTAGCGGCCAATGAGCAGTTCTTC
CDR3 protein: CASSSGLAANEQFF

J gene: TRBJ2-7
clone size: few
D gene: NA
V gene: TRBV12-1
CDR3 DNA: TGTGCCAGCAGCTTCCGCAAACTACAGGACGGGCAGTACTTC
CDR3 protein: CASSFRKLQDGQYF

J gene: TRBJ1-6
clone size: NA
D gene: TRBD1
V gene: TRBV6-5
CDR3 DNA: TGTGCCAGCACCCTGACAGGGGCTAATTCACCCCTCCACTTT
CDR3 protein: CASTLTGANSPLHF

J gene: TRBJ2-2
clone size: medium-sized
D gene: TRBD2
V gene: TRBV13
CDR3 DNA: TGTGCCAGCATCAGGACTAGCGGGAACACCGGGGAGCTGTTTTTT
CDR3 protein: CASIRTSGNTGELFF

J gene: TRBJ2-7
clone size: NA
D gene: NA
V gene: TRBV6-1
CDR3 DNA: TGTGCCAGCAGTGAAGCTCCTACGCAGCAGTACTTC
CDR3 protein: CASSEAPTQQYF

J gene: TRBJ1-3
clone size: few
D gene: TRBD1
V gene: TRBV9
CDR3 DNA: TGTGCCAGCAGCGCCTCGTCAGGGACAGGGGGCAGCGGTGGAAACACCATATATTTT
CDR3 protein: CASSASSGTGGSGGNTIYF

J gene: TRBJ2-1
clone size: NA
D gene: TRBD2
V gene: TRBV24-1
CDR3 DNA: TGTGCCACCAGTGAATCGGGGGGGCCCACCTACAATGAGCAGTTCTTC
CDR3 protein: CATSESGGPTYNEQFF

J gene: TRBJ2-5
clone size: few
D gene: NA
V gene: TRBV24-1
CDR3 DNA: TGTGCCACCAGTGAAGGGGAGACCCAGTACTTC
CDR3 protein: CATSEGETQYF

J gene: TRBJ1-3
clone size: few
D gene: NA
V gene: TRBV24-1
CDR3 DNA: TGTGCCACCAGTGATTCCCGTCGGGCTGGAAACACCATATATTTT
CDR3 protein: CATSDSRRAGNTIYF

J gene: TRBJ1-1
clone size: NA
D gene: TRBD1
V gene: TRBV18
CDR3 DNA: TGTGCCAGCTCACGACAGGGATGGGACACTGAAGCTTTCTTT
CDR3 protein: CASSRQGWDTEAFF

J gene: TRBJ1-5
clone size: few
D gene: NA
V gene: TRBV6-1
CDR3 DNA: TGTGCCAGCAGCCCTGGTGGGAACAATCAGCCCCAGCATTTT
CDR3 protein: CASSPGGNNQPQHF

J gene: TRBJ1-5
clone size: few
D gene: NA
V gene: TRBV12-3/TRBV12-4
CDR3 DNA: TGTGCCAGCACCCCCGGGGCCAATCAGCCCCAGCATTTT
CDR3 protein: CASTPGANQPQHF

J gene: TRBJ1-2
clone size: few
D gene: NA
V gene: TRBV6-1
CDR3 DNA: TGTGCCAGCACCCTGACAGGCTATGGCTACACCTTC
CDR3 protein: CASTLTGYGYTF

J gene: TRBJ2-7
clone size: few
D gene: TRBD2
V gene: TRBV12-3/TRBV12-4
CDR3 DNA: TGTGCCAGCAGTTTGTATAGCGGGAAAGCCTACGAGCAGTACTTC
CDR3 protein: CASSLYSGKAYEQYF

J gene: TRBJ2-1
clone size: NA
D gene: TRBD1
V gene: TRBV7-2
CDR3 DNA: TGTGCCAGCAGCTTCGGGACAGCTTACAATGAGCAGTTCTTC
CDR3 protein: CASSFGTAYNEQFF

J gene: TRBJ2-3
clone size: NA
D gene: NA
V gene: TRBV20-1
CDR3 DNA: TGCAGTGCCTCCTTCTGGGACATCGGCACAGATACGCAGTATTTT
CDR3 protein: CSASFWDIGTDTQYF

J gene: TRBJ2-3
clone size: NA
D gene: NA
V gene: TRBV7-9
CDR3 DNA: TGTGCCAGCAGCTTGAAGAGGGACACAGATACGCAGTATTTT
CDR3 protein: CASSLKRDTDTQYF

J gene: TRBJ2-7
clone size: NA
D gene: TRBD1
V gene: TRBV7-3
CDR3 DNA: TGTGCCAGCAGCTGGGACAGGGGGGACGAGCAGTACTTC
CDR3 protein: CASSWDRGDEQYF

J gene: TRBJ1-1
clone size: many
D gene: TRBD1
V gene: TRBV7-6
CDR3 DNA: TGTGCCAGCAGCTTAGGGGGACAGGGGAACACTGAAGCTTTCTTT
CDR3 protein: CASSLGGQGNTEAFF

J gene: TRBJ1-2
clone size: NA
D gene: TRBD1
V gene: TRBV6-1
CDR3 DNA: TGTGCCACCCACAGGGGTGGCTACACCTTC
CDR3 protein: CATHRGGYTF

J gene: TRBJ2-6
clone size: NA
D gene: NA
V gene: TRBV4-2
CDR3 DNA: TGTGCCAGCAGCCAAGAAAAGGCCGCGCAAAGGTCTGGGGCCAACGTCCTGACTTTC
CDR3 protein: CASSQEKAAQRSGANVLTF

J gene: TRBJ2-1
clone size: NA
D gene: TRBD2
V gene: TRBV29-1
CDR3 DNA: TGCAGCGTTGCTGGCGGGGGCTCCTACAATGAGCAGTTCTTC
CDR3 protein: CSVAGGGSYNEQFF

J gene: TRBJ1-5
clone size: few
D gene: NA
V gene: TRBV12-3/TRBV12-4
CDR3 DNA: TGTGCCAGCACCGGGACAATCCATCAGCCCCAGCATTTT
CDR3 protein: CASTGTIHQPQHF

J gene: TRBJ2-7
clone size: many
D gene: TRBD2
V gene: TRBV28
CDR3 DNA: TGTGCCAGCAGTCCGGGGACTAGCGGATCCTACGAGCAGTACTTC
CDR3 protein: CASSPGTSGSYEQYF

J gene: TRBJ2-1
clone size: many
D gene: NA
V gene: TRBV5-1
CDR3 DNA: TGCGCCAGCAGCTTGGCCAGTACCCTCTACAATGAGCAGTTCTTC
CDR3 protein: CASSLASTLYNEQFF

J gene: TRBJ2-1
clone size: few
D gene: TRBD2
V gene: TRBV29-1
CDR3 DNA: TGCAGCGTTGATCAGGCTAGCGGGGTTAACTACAATGAGCAGTTCTTC
CDR3 protein: CSVDQASGVNYNEQFF

J gene: TRBJ2-7
clone size: few
D gene: TRBD1
V gene: TRBV4-1
CDR3 DNA: TGCGCCAGCAGCCAAGATTTGGGGACAGACTACGAGCAGTACTTC
CDR3 protein: CASSQDLGTDYEQYF